Presented here are 29 T cell receptor beta chains from one specimen sequenced in a study of blood T cells in healthy people across ages. Together with a sample-barcoded 5' primer, a J-beta primer mix was included in a second PCR lasting about 6 to 11 cycles. TCRdb itself ran the 5' RACE reads through MiXCR, one entry per CDR3 protein. The table records 800,000 to 950,000 distinct CDR3 sequences, about 29% of them present only once. In addition, the sample was reused for a study of T cells of mothers and their children.

The sequenced material came from blood. The receptors derive from a woman aged 40-49 years in good health.

The chain couples TRBV20-1 to TRBJ1-5; D perhaps matches TRBD1 (5 bases). This CDR3 region has 16 residues. The V gene's germline CDR1 is DFQATT and CDR2 SNEGSKA (reference sequence). The V end lost 5 bases, the J end lost 3 bases, and 20 bases lay between the germline ends. CDR3 residues: CSAPDMPRTINQPQHF. CDR3 sequence (DNA): TGCAGTGCTCCGGACATGCCACGGACAATCAATCAGCCCCAGCATTTT.

This clonotype appeared many times. The chain uses TRBV7-6 and TRBJ2-1; D not certain. Between the trimmed V and J ends, which lost 6 bases and 0 bases, there was a span of 15 bases. Germline lookup yields CDR1 SGHVS and CDR2 FNYEAQ. The CDR3 has 16 amino acids. The CDR3 here is CASSYSPPTSYNEQFF. The DNA of the CDR3 is TGTGCCAGCAGTTATAGCCCCCCAACCTCCTACAATGAGCAGTTCTTC.

The chain couples TRBV5-1 to TRBJ2-7; D is possibly TRBD2 (6 bases). V gave up 2 bases and J gave up 0 bases, with 9 bases separating them. The CDR3 is made up of 14 amino acids. Germline CDR1 SGHRS, CDR2 YFSETQ. CDR3 in DNA: TGCGCCAGCAGCTTTGGGGGACTCTCCTACGAGCAGTACTTC. This sequence encodes CASSFGGLSYEQYF.

This clonotype was recorded a few times. The chain joins TRBV13 to TRBJ1-2; D might be TRBD1 (6 bases). Trimming took off 10 bases at V and 2 bases at J, with 17 bases between the two ends. The CDR3 has 14 residues. Per germline, CDR1 PRHDT and CDR2 FYEKMQ (reference sequence). The CDR3 protein is CAILGRGTNYGYTF. As DNA, the CDR3 is TGTGCCATCTTGGGGAGGGGGACAAACTATGGCTACACCTTC.

The chain combines TRBV3-1 with TRBJ2-1; 8 bases map to TRBD2. Germline assignment: CDR1 LGHDT and CDR2 YNNKEL (reference sequence). The V gene end was trimmed by 0 bases and the J gene end by 8 bases; junction bases not matched to a gene: 9. This CDR3 is built from 16 residues. The CDR3 loop is CASSQEGTRSVDEQFF. The CDR3 region has the DNA TGTGCCAGCAGCCAAGAAGGGACTAGATCGGTCGATGAGCAGTTCTTC.

The chain combines TRBV5-1 with TRBJ1-1; D unresolved. The V end was cut by 2 bases, the J end by 5 bases, with 22 bases between. Germline CDR1 and CDR2: SGHRS and YFSETQ. The CDR3 totals 17 residues. CDR3 region: CASSLTSRAPIDTEAFF. The CDR3 nucleotides read TGCGCCAGCAGCTTAACGTCCCGGGCCCCTATAGATACTGAAGCTTTCTTT.

This clonotype turned up a few times. The V call is TRBV28, the J call TRBJ1-2; 7 bases are a match to TRBD1. The junction had 14 bases not matched to a gene; V was cut back by 3 bases and J by 13 bases. The CDR3 runs 14 residues. Germline V gives CDR1 MDHEN, CDR2 SYDVKM. The CDR3 loop is CASSFLPTGMKPTF. The CDR3 DNA follows: TGTGCCAGCAGTTTTTTACCGACAGGGATGAAGCCCACCTTC.

V is TRBV6-2 or TRBV6-3 and J is TRBJ1-1; D gene unclear. The V gene lost 8 bases and the J gene lost 5 bases, with 21 bases spanning the gap. The CDR3 consists of 15 residues. CDR1 and CDR2 (germline): MNHEY, SVGEGT. The CDR3 sequence is CASLDMSQTWTEAFF. CDR3 DNA sequence: TGTGCCAGCCTAGATATGTCCCAAACTTGGACTGAAGCTTTCTTT.

The genes are TRBV24-1 and TRBJ1-1, with 7 bases lining up with TRBD1. This CDR3 is built from 18 residues. CDR1 KGHDR and CDR2 SFDVKD come from the germline V gene. V dropped 3 bases and J dropped 1; count of bases not matched to a gene: 13. CDR3 amino acids: CATSDINLTGRRNTEAFF. Written as DNA, the CDR3 is TGTGCCACCAGTGATATTAACCTGACAGGGAGAAGGAACACTGAAGCTTTCTTT.

The chain employs TRBV27 and TRBJ2-1, with unresolved D. The V end was cut by 3 bases, the J end by 7 bases, with 10 bases between. This CDR3 spans 13 amino acids. The germline V gene has CDR1 MNHEY and CDR2 SMNVEV (reference sequence). The CDR3 is CASSFLRENEQFF. The CDR3 region has the DNA TGTGCCAGCAGTTTTTTGAGAGAGAATGAGCAGTTCTTC.

This clonotype was seen at least ten times. V usage is TRBV4-3 and J usage is TRBJ2-1, with TRBD2 as a possible D gene (5 bases). The CDR3 length is 15 residues. Trimming pared 1 base from V and 5 bases from J, leaving 12 bases between. The V gene's germline CDR1 is LGHNA and CDR2 YSLEER. This CDR3 reads CASSQVGTSHNEQFF. The CDR3, as DNA: TGCGCCAGCAGCCAAGTTGGTACTAGTCACAATGAGCAGTTCTTC.

The chain joins TRBV30 to TRBJ1-2; D remains ambiguous. CDR3 length equals 13 residues. Trimming shortened V by 1 base and J by 6 bases, and 12 bases separated the two germline ends. Germline CDR1 GTSNPN, CDR2 SVGIG (reference sequence). The CDR3 nucleotides are TGTGCCTGGAGTGCCGGGAATCACCATGGCTACACCTTC. It translates to CAWSAGNHHGYTF.

With regard to this clonotype: A much larger clone sits a single nucleotide away, making a read error possible. The chain combines TRBV7-2 with TRBJ2-7; 10 bases align to TRBD2. In germline, CDR1 is SGHTA, CDR2 FQGNSA. Trimming removed 1 base from V and 7 bases from J; junction bases left unmatched: 7. The CDR3 runs to 15 residues. The CDR3 spells CASSLESSGGGEQYF. The CDR3 nucleotides are TGTGCCAGCAGCTTAGAATCTAGCGGGGGAGGTGAGCAGTACTTC.

The J gene is TRBJ2-3, the V gene TRBV12-3 or TRBV12-4; 11 bases are a match to TRBD2. V was clipped by 7 bases and J by 4 bases; unmatched bases: 4. There are 14 residues in the CDR3. Here the CDR3 DNA reads TGTGCCAGCATCCTAGCGGGGGGCGCAGATACGCAGTATTTT. This sequence encodes CASILAGGADTQYF.

The J gene is TRBJ2-7, the V gene TRBV11-2, with TRBD2 matching 11 bases. V lost 6 bases to trimming and J lost 0 bases; unmatched junction nucleotides: 7. CDR1 SGHAT and CDR2 FQNNGV come from the germline V gene. The length of the CDR3 is 16 residues. The CDR3 here is CASRVGTSGPSYEQYF. The CDR3 DNA reads TGTGCCAGCAGGGTCGGGACTAGCGGCCCCTCCTACGAGCAGTACTTC.

In its sample, this clonotype was seen a few times. This chain joins TRBV10-3 and TRBJ1-1, with unresolved D. The V end was cut by 5 bases, the J end by 4 bases, with 11 bases between. The CDR3 totals 13 residues. Germline V CDR1 and CDR2: ENHRY, SYGVKD. Written as DNA, the CDR3 is TGTGCCATCAGTCCCGTCTTGAGCACTGAAGCTTTCTTT. This gives the protein CAISPVLSTEAFF.

The J gene is TRBJ2-1, the V gene TRBV20-1; D might be TRBD1 (5 bases). Germline CDR1 and CDR2: DFQATT and SNEGSKA (reference sequence). This CDR3 spans 13 amino acids. Trimming left V 4 bases short and J 0 bases short, with 7 bases between. The CDR3 DNA follows: TGCAGTGCTAACAGGAACTCCTACAATGAGCAGTTCTTC. It encodes CSANRNSYNEQFF.

Only a few counts were recorded for this clonotype. This chain connects TRBV7-9 to TRBJ2-3; 11 bases match TRBD2. Trimming took 5 bases from V and 6 from J; bases not matched to a gene: 10. CDR1 and CDR2 from the germline V gene are SEHNR and FQNEAQ (reference sequence). The CDR3 totals 16 residues. The CDR3: CASSPGTSGSGDTQYF. CDR3 bases: TGTGCCAGCAGCCCGGGGACTAGCGGTTCCGGGGATACGCAGTATTTT.

The V call is TRBV25-1, the J call TRBJ2-3; D is perhaps TRBD1 or TRBD2 (6 bases each). V was pared by 5 bases and J by 4 bases, with 13 bases between. CDR1 is MGHDK and CDR2 is SYGVNS in the germline V gene. CDR3 size: 14 residues. DNA of the CDR3: TGTGCCAGCAGTTCCTGGGGGGCCCCAGATACGCAGTATTTT. Its translation: CASSSWGAPDTQYF. Together with reference TRBV25-1 and TRBJ2-3, the CDR3 gives the full variable domain: EADIYQTPRYLVIGTGKKITLECSQTMGHDKMYWYQQDPGMELHLIHYSYGVNSTEKGDLSSESTVSRIRTEHFPLTLESARPSHTSQYLCASSSWGAPDTQYFGPGTRLTVL.

The chain couples TRBV12-3 or TRBV12-4 to TRBJ2-1, with D unclear. There are 14 residues in the CDR3. V gave up 3 bases and J gave up 7 bases, with 13 bases separating them. CDR3 protein: CASSLGLPSNEQFF. CDR3 DNA sequence: TGTGCCAGCAGTTTGGGCTTACCTTCTAATGAGCAGTTCTTC.

This clonotype occurred a few times. This chain uses TRBV27 with TRBJ2-7, with 7 bases identical to TRBD1. V gave up 7 bases and J gave up 5 bases; unmatched junction bases: 8. CDR1 and CDR2 (germline): MNHEY, SMNVEV (reference sequence). The CDR3 is 13 amino acids. CDR3 nucleotides: TGTGCCAGCAAGGGGGCAGGGGACCACGAGCAGTACTTC. Translated: CASKGAGDHEQYF.

This clonotype came up a few times. The rearrangement joins TRBV13 to TRBJ1-6; D not resolved. Per the germline V gene, CDR1 is PRHDT and CDR2 is FYEKMQ (reference sequence). Trimming removed 5 bases from V and 9 bases from J, with 17 bases in between. This CDR3 has 15 amino acids. Here the CDR3 DNA reads TGTGCCAGCAGCGTGGGCTACTCGGAGGGTTCACCCCTCCACTTT. It specifies CASSVGYSEGSPLHF.

This clonotype was counted only a few times. The J gene is TRBJ1-2, the V gene TRBV11-2; D may be TRBD1 (6 bases). CDR3 length equals 17 residues. Germline-derived CDR1 and CDR2 are SGHAT and FQNNGV. Trimming took 2 bases from V and 3 from J, leaving 19 bases between them. CDR3 nucleotides: TGTGCCAGCAGCTTAAGGCCCGAGGGGGTAGTCGACTATGGCTACACCTTC. It specifies CASSLRPEGVVDYGYTF. Full variable domain (outside the CDR3, taken from reference TRBV11-2 and TRBJ1-2): EAGVAQSPRYKIIEKRQSVAFWCNPISGHATLYWYQQILGQGPKLLIQFQNNGVVDDSQLPKDRFSAERLKGVDSTLKIQPAKLEDSAVYLCASSLRPEGVVDYGYTFGSGTRLTVV.

A word on this clonotype: This may be a read error: a much more frequent sequence differs by one nucleotide. The rearrangement uses TRBV10-3 and TRBJ1-2, with D unclear. There are 14 residues in the CDR3. Germline values: CDR1 ENHRY, CDR2 SYGVKD. CDR3 sequence reads: CAIRESLAKYGYTF. CDR3 DNA sequence: TGTGCCATCAGGGAGTCCCTGGCCAAGTATGGCTACACCTTC.

This clonotype was seen a few times. J is TRBJ2-3 and V is TRBV7-3; D is unclear. Germline loops: CDR1 SGHTA, CDR2 FQGTGA. The ends were cut back, 2 bases at V and 2 bases at J, with 5 bases in the middle. The CDR3 spans 13 residues. The CDR3: CASSLVITDTQYF. Written as DNA, the CDR3 is TGTGCCAGCAGCTTAGTTATCACAGATACGCAGTATTTT.

This clonotype showed up many times. V is TRBV24-1 and J is TRBJ2-1; 7 bases are a match to TRBD2. The CDR3 consists of 16 residues. Germline values: CDR1 KGHDR, CDR2 SFDVKD. The J segment lost 3 bases and the V segment lost 1 base, leaving 5 bases of the junction unmatched. The DNA of the CDR3 is TGTGCCACCAGTGATTTTTGGGGGGGAGACTACAATGAGCAGTTCTTC. Its translation: CATSDFWGGDYNEQFF.

This chain links TRBV27 with TRBJ2-7; perhaps TRBD2 as D (6 bases). The DNA matches TRBJ2-5 better at its end, which makes the J call doubtful. The CDR3 is 14 amino acids. Germline V gene data show CDR1 as MNHEY and CDR2 as SMNVEV (reference sequence). The CDR3 is CASSFGTGGQTQYF. The CDR3 nucleotides are TGTGCCAGCAGTTTCGGCACAGGAGGGCAGACCCAGTACTTC.

In its sample, this clonotype was seen once. This rearrangement joins TRBV11-1 to TRBJ2-7; D is perhaps TRBD2 (7 bases). Looked up from germline, CDR1 is SGHAT and CDR2 is FQDESV (reference sequence). The CDR3 consists of 18 residues. Deletions cut 8 bases from V and 0 bases from J, with 26 bases between. CDR3 bases: TGTGCCAGCCGCGGGGGTGGCTTGGAGGACAGAGCCTCCTACGAGCAGTACTTC. This sequence encodes CASRGGGLEDRASYEQYF.

This clonotype was recorded many times. The rearrangement links TRBV28 to TRBJ2-7, with a weak D call TRBD2 (5 bases). CDR3 length: 16 residues. From germline, CDR1 is MDHEN and CDR2 SYDVKM. Trimming cost V 6 bases and J 3 bases, with 21 bases left between them. This CDR3 reads CASSPLPERGYYEQYF. The CDR3 nucleotides read TGTGCCAGCAGCCCCCTTCCGGAGCGAGGGTACTACGAGCAGTACTTC.